What follows are 26 T cell receptor beta chains derived from one specimen sequenced in a study of cytomegalovirus exposure and HLA in healthy donors (dated by TCRdb to about 2017). Libraries were built with the immunoSEQ multiplex PCR assay. For the multiplex PCR, a mixture combining 60 forward primers for TCR Vbeta segments and 13 reverse primers for TCR Jbeta segments was used. The immuneACCESS repertoire file appears here via TCRdb, limited to in-frame rearrangements. These files lack a portion of the clones; in checked studies, under half of the deficit traces to unresolved V genes, and the cause of the others is not known. The sample table shows 110,000 or so clones, and approximately 80% are seen once. Of the sample, 2.5% falls within the top ten clones. The sequencing sample was made of PBMCs. The receptors derive from a young woman in good health and CMV-seronegative.

V is TRBV19 and J is TRBJ2-6, with D possibly matching TRBD2 (5 bases). CDR3 length equals 18 residues. CDR1 and CDR2 (germline): LNHDA, SQIVND (reference sequence). V was cut by 6 bases and J by 0 bases, with 18 bases left in between. The CDR3 region is CASRPASTGSSGANVLTF. DNA for the CDR3: TGTGCCAGTAGACCCGCCTCGACGGGGAGCTCTGGGGCCAACGTCCTGACTTTC.

The rearrangement joins TRBV2 to TRBJ2-7; 10 positions agree with TRBD1. In germline, CDR1 is SNHLY, CDR2 FYNNEI. This CDR3 contains 14 residues. The V and J ends lost 5 bases and 3 bases, in that order; junction bases with no gene match: 4. The CDR3 bases are TGTGCCAGCAGTTACCGGGACAGGGGCTACGAGCAGTACTTC. This codes for CASSYRDRGYEQYF.

The chain combines TRBV2 with TRBJ1-1; D uncertain. Trimming left V 5 bases short and J 0 bases short, with 10 bases between. The CDR3 sequence is 14 residues long. Germline CDR1 is SNHLY and CDR2 is FYNNEI. CDR3: CASSRGSMNTEAFF. Here the CDR3 DNA reads TGTGCCAGCAGTCGGGGTAGCATGAACACTGAAGCTTTCTTT.

The chain is built from TRBV6-5 and TRBJ1-2; D is unclear. Germline V gene lookup returns CDR1 MNHEY and CDR2 SVGAGI. V gave up 0 bases and J gave up 1 base, with 6 bases separating them. This CDR3 spans 14 amino acids. In nucleotides, the CDR3 is TGTGCCAGCAGTTACTCAACAGATAACTATGGCTACACCTTC. Protein sequence: CASSYSTDNYGYTF.

The chain links TRBV4-1 to TRBJ2-3; possibly TRBD1 for D (5 bases). CDR1 is MGHRA, CDR2 YSYEKL, per germline. The germline V and J ends were trimmed by 1 base and 0 bases, with 8 bases remaining between them. This CDR3 is 15 amino acids long. CDR3 coding DNA: TGCGCCAGCAGCCAAGTAGGGGTGAGCACAGATACGCAGTATTTT. Translated: CASSQVGVSTDTQYF.

The chain couples TRBV13 to TRBJ2-5; 8 nucleotides match TRBD1. CDR3 length: 13 amino acids. Per germline, CDR1 PRHDT and CDR2 FYEKMQ (reference sequence). V lost 4 bases and J lost 6; bases outside the gene matches: 4. In nucleotides, the CDR3 is TGTGCCAGCAGCTCGGACAGGGCGAAGACCCAGTACTTC. This encodes CASSSDRAKTQYF. Looking up the rest from reference TRBV13 and TRBJ2-5 gives the full variable domain: AAGVIQSPRHLIKEKRETATLKCYPIPRHDTVYWYQQGPGQDPQFLISFYEKMQSDKGSIPDRFSAQQFSDYHSELNMSSLELGDSALYFCASSSDRAKTQYFGPGTRLLVL.

This clone occurred many times. The chain combines TRBV2 with TRBJ1-4, with D possibly TRBD1 on 5 matching bases. The CDR3 totals 14 residues. Germline V gene data show CDR1 as SNHLY and CDR2 as FYNNEI. V lost 7 bases to trimming and J lost 2 bases, with 11 bases between them. The CDR3 protein is CASTSGWTNEKLFF. CDR3 DNA sequence: TGTGCCAGCACCTCAGGGTGGACTAATGAAAAACTGTTTTTT.

The chain employs TRBV10-3 and TRBJ2-3, with 15 bases that match TRBD2. With V trimmed by 4 bases and J by 4 bases, 9 bases remained unmatched. This CDR3 has 18 residues. The germline CDR1 and CDR2 sequences are ENHRY and SYGVKD. The CDR3 nucleotides are TGTGCCATCAGTGGAGGACTAGCGGGAGGGCCCGAACCAGATACGCAGTATTTT. This sequence encodes CAISGGLAGGPEPDTQYF.

This clone was detected only a few times. J is TRBJ1-1 and V is TRBV19; D not certain. CDR3 size: 15 residues. Trimming stripped 5 bases from V and 3 bases from J, with 16 bases between. CDR1 is LNHDA, CDR2 SQIVND, per germline (reference sequence). CDR3 sequence reads: CASSFSGRRDTEAFF. Here the CDR3 DNA reads TGTGCCAGTAGTTTTTCAGGAAGGCGGGACACTGAAGCTTTCTTT. Full variable domain (outside the CDR3, taken from reference TRBV19 and TRBJ1-1): DGGITQSPKYLFRKEGQNVTLSCEQNLNHDAMYWYRQDPGQGLRLIYYSQIVNDFQKGDIAEGYSVSREKKESFPLTVTSAQKNPTAFYLCASSFSGRRDTEAFFGQGTRLTVV.

V usage is TRBV28 and J usage is TRBJ1-2; 9 bases align to TRBD1. J lost 7 bases, V lost 6 bases, and 12 bases had no gene match. CDR1 is MDHEN and CDR2 is SYDVKM in the germline V gene. There are 15 residues in the CDR3. The CDR3, as DNA: TGTGCCAGCAGCCTAGGGGGGACAGGGAGTGGTGGCTACACCTTC. It specifies CASSLGGTGSGGYTF.

V usage is TRBV5-6 and J usage is TRBJ1-6, with 7 positions matching TRBD1. This CDR3 contains 14 residues. Per germline, CDR1 SGHDT and CDR2 YYEEEE. With 4 bases clipped from V and 14 bases from J, the junction kept 12 bases outside the gene matches. The DNA for the CDR3 is TGTGCCAGCAGCACAAGACAGGGTATCTTTACCCTCCACTTT. Encoded protein: CASSTRQGIFTLHF.

This clone appeared once. J is TRBJ1-3 and V is TRBV25-1; tentative D call: TRBD1 (5 bases). CDR1 is MGHDK and CDR2 is SYGVNS in the germline V gene. Trimming stripped 7 bases from V and 5 bases from J, with 12 bases between. The CDR3 consists of 13 residues. This CDR3 reads CASKNTDRNTIYF. For the CDR3, the DNA is TGTGCCAGCAAAAATACGGACAGAAACACCATATATTTT.

The genes are TRBV4-1 and TRBJ2-3, with D perhaps matching TRBD2 (6 bases). This CDR3 contains 17 residues. Looked up from germline, CDR1 is MGHRA and CDR2 is YSYEKL. V dropped 5 bases and J dropped 5 bases, with 23 bases sitting between them. CDR3: CASSDTSGLGKEDTQYF. The CDR3 coding sequence is TGCGCCAGCAGCGATACAAGCGGGCTAGGAAAGGAAGATACGCAGTATTTT.

This clone was seen once. This chain uses TRBV7-9 with TRBJ2-5, with a possible D match to TRBD1 (6 bases). CDR1 and CDR2 (germline): SEHNR, FQNEAQ (reference sequence). The CDR3 is made up of 15 amino acids. V lost 2 bases and J lost 3, with 13 bases in between. This chain's CDR3 is CASSLSRGREETQYF. The CDR3 region has the DNA TGTGCCAGCAGCTTATCCAGGGGTCGTGAAGAGACCCAGTACTTC. Supplemented by reference TRBV7-9 and TRBJ2-5, the full variable domain reads DTGVSQNPRHKITKRGQNVTFRCDPISEHNRLYWYRQTLGQGPEFLTYFQNEAQLEKSRLLSDRFSAERPKGSFSTLEIQRTEQGDSAMYLCASSLSRGREETQYFGPGTRLLVL.

The V call is TRBV28, the J call TRBJ1-5; 7 bases are shared with TRBD1. The CDR3 runs 17 residues. Unmatched junction bases numbered 17, after V lost 7 bases and J lost 5 bases. The germline gives CDR1 MDHEN, CDR2 SYDVKM. This CDR3 reads CASTSGGRRKTHQPQHF. CDR3 bases: TGTGCCAGCACCTCAGGGGGGCGAAGGAAGACCCATCAGCCCCAGCATTTT.

This rearrangement joins TRBV18 to TRBJ1-2; 8 nucleotides match TRBD1. The V and J ends lost 2 bases and 6 bases, in that order; junction bases with no gene match: 11. CDR1 is KGHSH, CDR2 LQKENI, per germline. The CDR3 is 16 amino acids. The CDR3 DNA reads as TGTGCCAGCTCACCAGGCCGGACAGGGTCTATTGATGGCTACACCTTC. It specifies CASSPGRTGSIDGYTF.

The chain has TRBV5-6 and TRBJ1-2, with 9 bases matching TRBD1. Germline CDR1 is SGHDT and CDR2 is YYEEEE. After removal of 4 bases from V and 7 bases from J, the junction contained 8 bases not matched to a gene. This CDR3 contains 14 residues. CDR3 residues: CASSPGQGRGGYTF. CDR3 DNA: TGTGCCAGCAGCCCCGGACAGGGGAGGGGTGGCTACACCTTC.

J is TRBJ1-5 and V is TRBV7-2; 9 bases match TRBD1. V dropped 2 bases and J dropped 6; count of bases not matched to a gene: 5. The CDR3 runs 15 residues. CDR1 is SGHTA, CDR2 FQGNSA, per germline. This CDR3 is CASSLWTGVVQPQHF. The CDR3 bases are TGTGCCAGCAGCTTATGGACAGGGGTGGTTCAGCCCCAGCATTTT. The full variable domain, rest sourced from reference TRBV7-2 and TRBJ1-5, is GAGVSQSPSNKVTEKGKDVELRCDPISGHTALYWYRQSLGQGLEFLIYFQGNSAPDKSGLPSDRFSAERTGGSVSTLTIQRTQQEDSAVYLCASSLWTGVVQPQHFGDGTRLSIL.

Only one count was recorded for this clone. The chain carries TRBV19 and TRBJ2-7; 7 nucleotides line up with TRBD1. The CDR3 sequence is 13 residues long. With 5 bases clipped from V and 1 base from J, the junction kept 2 bases outside the gene matches. Germline CDR1 is LNHDA and CDR2 is SQIVND (reference sequence). DNA for the CDR3: TGTGCCAGTAGTCGGACAGGTTCCTACGAGCAGTACTTC. This gives the protein CASSRTGSYEQYF.

This clone has just a few counts. V and J are TRBV6-1 and TRBJ1-5, with D possibly matching TRBD1 (6 bases). Germline CDR1 reads MNHNS; CDR2 reads SASEGT. The CDR3 has 15 amino acids. Trimming removed 4 bases at V and 3 bases at J, with 13 bases between. Here the CDR3 DNA reads TGTGCCAGCAGTGTAACCGGGACACCCAATCAGCCCCAGCATTTT. Translated: CASSVTGTPNQPQHF.

This sequence joins TRBV19 and TRBJ1-2; 7 bases match TRBD1. The CDR3 has 15 amino acids. Trimming took 4 bases from V and 2 from J; bases not matched to a gene: 7. Germline-derived CDR1 and CDR2 are LNHDA and SQIVND (reference sequence). The chain's CDR3 is CASSTIQGRNYGYTF. DNA for the CDR3: TGTGCCAGTAGTACGATACAGGGGAGGAACTATGGCTACACCTTC.

Here the CDR3 reads CASSYRGTGESNQPQHF. The CDR3 DNA reads as TGTGCCAGCAGCTATCGGGGTACAGGGGAAAGCAATCAGCCCCAGCATTTT. The V call is TRBV13, the J call TRBJ1-5, with 7 bases identical to TRBD1. With 4 bases clipped from V and 1 base from J, the junction kept 10 bases outside the gene matches. The V gene's germline CDR1 is PRHDT and CDR2 FYEKMQ (reference sequence). The CDR3 extends over 17 amino acids.

The rearrangement joins TRBV7-6 to TRBJ1-3, with D perhaps TRBD1 (6 bases). Germline V gives CDR1 SGHVS, CDR2 FNYEAQ. The ends were cut back, 8 bases at V and 2 bases at J, with 13 bases in the middle. CDR3 length: 14 residues. In nucleotides, the CDR3 is TGTGCCAGCGGCGGATCAGGGGCTGGAAACACCATATATTTT. This gives the protein CASGGSGAGNTIYF.

The CDR3 loop is CASSLGQGANYGYTF. The CDR3 coding sequence is TGCGCCAGCAGCCTGGGCCAGGGGGCGAACTATGGCTACACCTTC. This chain links TRBV4-3 with TRBJ1-2; 8 nucleotides match TRBD1. CDR1 is LGHNA, CDR2 YSLEER, per germline. The CDR3 is 15 amino acids. J gave up 2 bases and V 4 bases, and 6 bases lay outside the gene matches.

The V gene is TRBV7-6, the J gene TRBJ1-1; the match to TRBD1 covers 11 bases. The V gene end was trimmed by 5 bases and the J gene end by 3 bases; junction bases not matched to a gene: 5. This CDR3 contains 15 residues. Germline V gene sequence: CDR1 SGHVS, CDR2 FNYEAQ. The CDR3 loop is CASSTRDRGYTEAFF. CDR3 sequence (DNA): TGTGCCAGCAGCACGCGGGACAGGGGGTACACTGAAGCTTTCTTT.

The V gene is TRBV2, the J gene TRBJ1-5; 8 nucleotides match TRBD1. Germline CDR1 SNHLY, CDR2 FYNNEI. This CDR3 region has 14 residues. The V and J ends lost 4 bases and 6 bases, in that order; junction bases with no gene match: 5. For the CDR3, the DNA is TGTGCCAGCAGTGGAACAGGGGGGTTTCAGCCCCAGCATTTT. Encoded protein: CASSGTGGFQPQHF.